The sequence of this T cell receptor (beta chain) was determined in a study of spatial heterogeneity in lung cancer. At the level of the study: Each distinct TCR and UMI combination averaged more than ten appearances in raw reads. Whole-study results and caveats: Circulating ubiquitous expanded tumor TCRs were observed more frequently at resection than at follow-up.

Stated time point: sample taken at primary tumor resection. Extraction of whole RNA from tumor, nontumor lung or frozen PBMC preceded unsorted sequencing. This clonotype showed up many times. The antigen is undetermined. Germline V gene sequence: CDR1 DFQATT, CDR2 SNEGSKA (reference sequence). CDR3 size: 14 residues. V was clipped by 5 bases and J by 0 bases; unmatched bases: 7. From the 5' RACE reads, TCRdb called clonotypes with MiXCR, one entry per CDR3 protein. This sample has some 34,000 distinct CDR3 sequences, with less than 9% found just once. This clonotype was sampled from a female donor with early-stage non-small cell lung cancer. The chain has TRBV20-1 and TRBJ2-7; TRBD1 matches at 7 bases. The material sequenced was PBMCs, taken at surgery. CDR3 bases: TGCAGTGCTTGGGCGACAGGGTACTCCTACGAGCAGTACTTC. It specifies CSAWATGYSYEQYF.